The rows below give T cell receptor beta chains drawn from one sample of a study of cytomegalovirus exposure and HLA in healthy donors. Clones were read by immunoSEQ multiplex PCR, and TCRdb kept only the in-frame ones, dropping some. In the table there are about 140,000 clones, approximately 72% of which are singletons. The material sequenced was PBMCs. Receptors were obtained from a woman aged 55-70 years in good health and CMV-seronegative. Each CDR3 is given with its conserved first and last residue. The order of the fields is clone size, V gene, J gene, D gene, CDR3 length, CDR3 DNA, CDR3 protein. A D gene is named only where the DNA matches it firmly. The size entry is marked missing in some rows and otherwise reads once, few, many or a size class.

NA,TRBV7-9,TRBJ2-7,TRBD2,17,TGTTCCAGCAGCGGAAGGGTGGGACTAGCGGGGATATACGAGCAGTACTTC,CSSSGRVGLAGIYEQYF
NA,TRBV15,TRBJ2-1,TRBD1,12,TGTGCCACCGGGACAGGGAACAATGAGCAGTTCTTC,CATGTGNNEQFF
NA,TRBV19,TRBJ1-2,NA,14,TGTGCCAGTAGGGGACATCATGAGGGCTATGGCTACACCTTC,CASRGHHEGYGYTF
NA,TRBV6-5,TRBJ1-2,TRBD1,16,TGTGCCAGCAGTTACTCAAGGGACAGGGCTAACTATGGCTACACCTTC,CASSYSRDRANYGYTF
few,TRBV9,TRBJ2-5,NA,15,TGTGCCAGCAGCGCGGGAAACAGGGACCAAGAGACCCAGTACTTC,CASSAGNRDQETQYF
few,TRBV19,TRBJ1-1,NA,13,TGTGCCAGTAGCCTTCGGGGTTTTACTGAAGCTTTCTTT,CASSLRGFTEAFF
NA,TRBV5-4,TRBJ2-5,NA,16,TGTGCCAGCAGCCCGAGCCCCTCCACAGGGTCGGAGACCCAGTACTTC,CASSPSPSTGSETQYF
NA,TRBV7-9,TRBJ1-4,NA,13,TGTGCCAGCAGCAGGGAACCTCGAAGGGGACTGTTTTTT,CASSREPRRGLFF
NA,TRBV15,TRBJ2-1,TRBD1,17,TGTGCCACCAGCAGAGATGGTTCAGGGGGCTATAACAATGAGCAGTTCTTC,CATSRDGSGGYNNEQFF
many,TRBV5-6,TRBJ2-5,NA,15,TGTGCCAGCAGCTTGTGGTCACAGGCACAAGAGACCCAGTACTTC,CASSLWSQAQETQYF
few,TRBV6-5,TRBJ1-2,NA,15,TGTGCCAGCATCCGCTCCTTCGCAGGATCCTATGGCTACACCTTC,CASIRSFAGSYGYTF
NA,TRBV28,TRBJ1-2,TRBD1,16,TGTGCCGTCGGAGGACAGGGGGCATGGGGTAACTATGGCTACACCTTC,CAVGGQGAWGNYGYTF
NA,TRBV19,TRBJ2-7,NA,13,TGTGCCAGTAGTTGGACAGTCCCATCCGAGCAGTACTTC,CASSWTVPSEQYF
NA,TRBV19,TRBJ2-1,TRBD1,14,TGTGCCAGCAATCTGGACAGGGTATACAATGAGCAGTTCTTC,CASNLDRVYNEQFF
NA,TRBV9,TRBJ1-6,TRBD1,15,TGTGCCAGCAGCGTAGAGGGACAGTATAATTCACCCCTCCACTTT,CASSVEGQYNSPLHF
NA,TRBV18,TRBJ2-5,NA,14,TGTGCCAGCTCACCACCGACTAACCAAGAGACCCAGTACTTC,CASSPPTNQETQYF
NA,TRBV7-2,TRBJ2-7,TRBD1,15,TGTGCCAGCAGCTCTCCGGGACAGGGGGCTTTTGAGCAGTACTTC,CASSSPGQGAFEQYF
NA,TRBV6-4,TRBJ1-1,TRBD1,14,TGTGCCAGCAGGGTCGACAGGGGTTACACTGAAGCTTTCTTT,CASRVDRGYTEAFF
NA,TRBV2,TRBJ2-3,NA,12,TGTGCCAGCAGTTTACGGAGAGATACGCAGTATTTT,CASSLRRDTQYF
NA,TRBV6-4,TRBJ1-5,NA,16,TGTGCCAGTATCAGGGGACCGTCACGGAGCAATCAGCCCCAGCATTTT,CASIRGPSRSNQPQHF
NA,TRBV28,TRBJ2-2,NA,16,TGTGCCAGCAGTTTATCTGGGACACCGAACACCGGGGAGCTGTTTTTT,CASSLSGTPNTGELFF
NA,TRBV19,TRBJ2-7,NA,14,TGTGCCGGTTATAAGGGCCGGGAACTCTACGAGCAGTACTTC,CAGYKGRELYEQYF
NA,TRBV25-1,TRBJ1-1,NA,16,TGTGCCAGCAGGGACTCGACCTCCAGGGGAGGGACTGAAGCTTTCTTT,CASRDSTSRGGTEAFF
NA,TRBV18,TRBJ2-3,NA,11,TGTGCCAGCTCACCAGAGTTGGCGCAGTATTTT,CASSPELAQYF
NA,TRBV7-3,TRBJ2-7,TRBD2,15,TGTGCCAGCAGCTTTACGGGACTAGCGTCCTACGAGCAGTACTTC,CASSFTGLASYEQYF
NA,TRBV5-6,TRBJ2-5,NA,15,TGTGCCAGCAGCCAAGGACAGCAGTTAAAAGAGACCCAGTACTTC,CASSQGQQLKETQYF
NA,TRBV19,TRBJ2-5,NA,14,TGTGCCAGTAGTATTTCAGGTCTTCCAGAGACCCAGTACTTC,CASSISGLPETQYF
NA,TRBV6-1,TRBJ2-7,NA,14,TGTGCCAGCAGTGATGGAGGGAAGGCCTACGAGCAGTACTTC,CASSDGGKAYEQYF
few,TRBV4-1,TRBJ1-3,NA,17,TGCGCCAGCAGCAAAATCCTCACCCGGGACTCTGGAAACACCATATATTTT,CASSKILTRDSGNTIYF
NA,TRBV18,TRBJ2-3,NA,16,TGTGCCAGCTCACCGGGGCGCAACCTGGGCACAGATACGCAGTATTTT,CASSPGRNLGTDTQYF
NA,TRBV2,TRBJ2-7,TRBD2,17,TGTGCCAGCAGCGGAGCTGGACTAGCGGGAGGTCTGTACGAGCAGTACTTC,CASSGAGLAGGLYEQYF
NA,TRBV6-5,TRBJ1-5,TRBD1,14,TGTGCCAGCAGTCGGCAGGGGGCGGATCAGCCCCAGCATTTT,CASSRQGADQPQHF
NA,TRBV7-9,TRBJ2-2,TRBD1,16,TGTGCCAGCAGCCGAGGACAGGGATATAACACCGGGGAGCTGTTTTTT,CASSRGQGYNTGELFF
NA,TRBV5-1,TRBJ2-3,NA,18,TGCGCCAGCAGCTTGGGGTCTACTCCTCCCCCCGGCACAGATACGCAGTATTTT,CASSLGSTPPPGTDTQYF
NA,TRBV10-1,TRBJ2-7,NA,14,TGCGCCAGCACATACGTAGGGGTTGAAGCATTGGGGTACTTC,CASTYVGVEALGYF
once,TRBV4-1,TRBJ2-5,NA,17,TGCGCCAGCAGCCAAGATGGTGCGGGGGCGGGTTCAGAGACCCAGTACTTC,CASSQDGAGAGSETQYF
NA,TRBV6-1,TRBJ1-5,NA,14,TGTGCCAGCACGGGGGAGCTAGGCAATCAGCCCCAGCATTTT,CASTGELGNQPQHF
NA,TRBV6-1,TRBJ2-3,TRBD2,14,TGTGCCACCCAAGGAACGGGGGGTGCGGATACGCAGTATTTT,CATQGTGGADTQYF
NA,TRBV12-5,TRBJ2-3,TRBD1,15,TGTGCTAGTGGGGGCAGGGGGTTAAGCACAGATACGCAGTATTTT,CASGGRGLSTDTQYF
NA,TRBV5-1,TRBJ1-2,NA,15,TGCGCCAGCAGCCCCACAGTGCAGGGTCTCTATGGCTACACCTTC,CASSPTVQGLYGYTF
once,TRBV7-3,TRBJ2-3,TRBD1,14,TGTGCCAGCAGCTTCGAGGGGGCCGCAGATACGCAGTATTTT,CASSFEGAADTQYF
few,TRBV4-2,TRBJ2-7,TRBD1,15,TGTGCCAGCAGCCGTTCGACAGGGGCCCAGGGGGAGCAGTACTTC,CASSRSTGAQGEQYF
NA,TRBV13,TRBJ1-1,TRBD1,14,TGTGCCAGCAGAACTACAGGGGGGGACACTGAAGCTTTCTTT,CASRTTGGDTEAFF
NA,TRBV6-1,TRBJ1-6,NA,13,TGTGCCAGCAGGCTACAGGAAAATTCACCCCTCCACTTT,CASRLQENSPLHF
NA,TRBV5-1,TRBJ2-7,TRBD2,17,TGCGCCAGCAGCCTGACCGGACTAGCGGGGGGGTTGAACGAGCAGTACTTC,CASSLTGLAGGLNEQYF
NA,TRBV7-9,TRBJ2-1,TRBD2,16,TGTGCCAGCAGCTTAAAATTGGTGGCGGGAGAGGATGAGCAGTTCTTC,CASSLKLVAGEDEQFF
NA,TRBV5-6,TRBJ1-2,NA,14,TGTGCCAGCAGCTTGGAGACAGACAACTATGGCTACACCTTC,CASSLETDNYGYTF
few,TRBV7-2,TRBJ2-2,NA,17,TGTGCCAGCACTCTCCAGGGGGGACAGATAGGAACCGGGGAGCTGTTTTTT,CASTLQGGQIGTGELFF
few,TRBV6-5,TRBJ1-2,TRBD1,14,TGTGCCAGCAGTTTAACCGGGACAGTCTATGGCTACACCTTC,CASSLTGTVYGYTF
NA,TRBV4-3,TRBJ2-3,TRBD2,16,TGCGCCAGCAGCCAATTCCGGGGGGTGCACACAGATACGCAGTATTTT,CASSQFRGVHTDTQYF
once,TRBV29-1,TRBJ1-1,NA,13,TGCAGCGTTGAAGGGGGGATTGGGGGCGAAGCTTTCTTT,CSVEGGIGGEAFF
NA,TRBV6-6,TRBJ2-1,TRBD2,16,TGTGCCAGCAGTTACTTAGGACTAGCGGTGGGGAATGAGCAGTTCTTC,CASSYLGLAVGNEQFF
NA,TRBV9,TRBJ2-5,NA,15,TGTGCCAGCAGCGCCGGGACTGGCCTTAAAGAGACCCAGTACTTC,CASSAGTGLKETQYF
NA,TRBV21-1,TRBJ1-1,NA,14,TGTGCCAGCAGCAAAGTCCAGATATGGACTGAAGCTTTCTTT,CASSKVQIWTEAFF
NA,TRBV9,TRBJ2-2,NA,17,TGTGCCAGCAGCGTATCGGGCAGACCAATACTAGTCGGGGAGCTGTTTTTT,CASSVSGRPILVGELFF
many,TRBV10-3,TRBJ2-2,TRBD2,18,TGTGCCATCAGAGAGAGTATTCGAGGGAGGGCCAACACCGGGGAGCTGTTTTTT,CAIRESIRGRANTGELFF
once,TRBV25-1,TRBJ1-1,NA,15,TGTGCCAGCAGTGCCTCGTCCCGGGGGGGAACTGAAGCTTTCTTT,CASSASSRGGTEAFF